This T cell receptor beta chain was sequenced for a study of human T cells and chemical hapten exposure. This sample's time point: patch test 1, 2 weeks after DPC sensitization. Treatment defined: therapeutic diphenylcyclopropenone sensitization with weekly scalp DPC. TCRdb itself ran the RACE reads through MiXCR, one entry per CDR3 protein. The sample lists some 110,000 distinct CDR3 sequences, about 12% occurring once. This clonotype appeared a few times. CDR3 length: 14 residues. CDR1 and CDR2 (germline): DFQATT, SNEGSKA (reference sequence). With 3 bases removed from V and 3 bases from J, the gap between germline ends came to 15 bases.

The clonotype originates from a woman aged 45-59 years with alopecia areata. Some clones in this sample may be carry-over from other donors' samples. The V and J genes are TRBV20-1 and TRBJ2-7; a possible D gene is TRBD2 (6 bases). Sequences were derived from whole blood, sampled in connection with sensitization to the hapten diphenylcyclopropenone (DPC). The CDR3 coding sequence is TGCAGTGCTAGGGGGGGAGCACAGGACTACGAGCAGTACTTC. Encoded protein: CSARGGAQDYEQYF.